The rows below give T cell receptor beta chains drawn from one sample of a study of T cell responses to AZD1222 COVID-19 vaccine. Data came from immunoSEQ multiplex PCR; TCRdb stores just in-frame clones and leaves some out. This sample has some 130,000 clones, with 86% found just once. Sequences were derived from peripheral blood, sampled on day 0 of AZD1222 vaccination. All receptors come from an adult in good health. Each CDR3 is given with its conserved first and last residue. Fields, in order: V gene, J gene, clone size, D gene, CDR3 protein, CDR3 DNA. The D gene is left open where the match is weak. Some rows have no size entry. The others give once, few or many, or a class for an expanded clone.

v_call: TRBV30; j_call: TRBJ1-5; clone_size: NA; d_call: TRBD1; cdr3_aa: CAWSVSTGNQPQHF; cdr3_nt: TGTGCCTGGAGTGTCTCGACAGGGAACCAGCCCCAGCATTTT
v_call: TRBV7-2; j_call: TRBJ2-2; clone_size: NA; d_call: TRBD1; cdr3_aa: CASSKTGGGGELFF; cdr3_nt: TGTGCCAGCAGCAAGACAGGGGGCGGCGGGGAGCTGTTTTTT
v_call: TRBV7-2; j_call: TRBJ2-1; clone_size: NA; d_call: NA; cdr3_aa: CASSLVASPQGEQFF; cdr3_nt: TGTGCCAGCAGCTTAGTAGCTAGCCCTCAGGGTGAGCAGTTCTTC
v_call: TRBV7-9; j_call: TRBJ1-1; clone_size: NA; d_call: NA; cdr3_aa: CASSSQRGSAEAFF; cdr3_nt: TGTGCCAGCAGCTCCCAACGGGGGAGCGCTGAAGCTTTCTTT
v_call: TRBV6-2/TRBV6-3; j_call: TRBJ2-7; clone_size: once; d_call: NA; cdr3_aa: CASSPPRASEQYF; cdr3_nt: TGTGCCAGCAGCCCCCCCAGGGCTAGCGAGCAGTACTTC
v_call: TRBV6-4; j_call: TRBJ1-1; clone_size: NA; d_call: NA; cdr3_aa: CASSEGIDTEAFF; cdr3_nt: TGTGCCAGCAGTGAAGGTATTGACACTGAAGCTTTCTTT
v_call: TRBV2; j_call: TRBJ2-3; clone_size: NA; d_call: NA; cdr3_aa: CASSDSLASFTDTQYF; cdr3_nt: TGTGCCAGCAGTGACAGCCTAGCGAGTTTCACAGATACGCAGTATTTT
v_call: TRBV7-2; j_call: TRBJ1-5; clone_size: NA; d_call: NA; cdr3_aa: CASSLGVGTKQPQHF; cdr3_nt: TGTGCCAGCAGCTTAGGGGTGGGGACTAAGCAGCCCCAGCATTTT
v_call: TRBV11-2; j_call: TRBJ2-7; clone_size: NA; d_call: TRBD1; cdr3_aa: CASSLGQLPYEQYF; cdr3_nt: TGTGCCAGCAGCTTGGGACAGCTCCCCTACGAGCAGTACTTC
v_call: TRBV5-1; j_call: TRBJ1-1; clone_size: NA; d_call: TRBD1; cdr3_aa: CASNPGGRSMNTEAFF; cdr3_nt: TGCGCCAGTAACCCAGGGGGGAGGTCAATGAACACTGAAGCTTTCTTT
v_call: TRBV18; j_call: TRBJ2-1; clone_size: NA; d_call: TRBD2; cdr3_aa: CASSPTGTSGYNEQFF; cdr3_nt: TGTGCCAGCTCACCAACCGGGACTAGCGGATACAATGAGCAGTTCTTC
v_call: TRBV18; j_call: TRBJ1-5; clone_size: NA; d_call: TRBD1; cdr3_aa: CASSDREDQPRHF; cdr3_nt: TGTGCCAGCTCAGACAGGGAGGATCAGCCCCGGCATTTT
v_call: TRBV28; j_call: TRBJ2-5; clone_size: NA; d_call: NA; cdr3_aa: CASRKGGQRGAQYF; cdr3_nt: TGTGCCAGCAGAAAGGGCGGGCAAAGGGGGGCCCAGTACTTC
v_call: TRBV7-9; j_call: TRBJ1-2; clone_size: NA; d_call: NA; cdr3_aa: CASSFLPPGGQRNYGYTF; cdr3_nt: TGTGCCAGCAGCTTCCTTCCCCCCGGGGGACAACGGAACTATGGCTACACCTTC
v_call: TRBV5-1; j_call: TRBJ2-5; clone_size: NA; d_call: TRBD1; cdr3_aa: CASSEGQESETQYF; cdr3_nt: TGCGCCAGCAGCGAGGGACAGGAATCGGAGACCCAGTACTTC
v_call: TRBV19; j_call: TRBJ1-2; clone_size: NA; d_call: NA; cdr3_aa: CATSQSYGYTF; cdr3_nt: TGTGCCACCTCACAGTCGTACGGCTACACCTTC
v_call: TRBV5-4; j_call: TRBJ1-4; clone_size: NA; d_call: NA; cdr3_aa: CASSPTGATNEKLFF; cdr3_nt: TGTGCCAGCAGCCCTACGGGAGCAACTAATGAAAAACTGTTTTTT
v_call: TRBV28; j_call: TRBJ1-2; clone_size: once; d_call: NA; cdr3_aa: CASSTPSDVNYGYTF; cdr3_nt: TGTGCCAGCAGCACCCCTTCGGACGTAAACTATGGCTACACCTTC
v_call: TRBV15; j_call: TRBJ1-2; clone_size: NA; d_call: NA; cdr3_aa: CATSWTVLNGYTF; cdr3_nt: TGTGCCACCAGCTGGACGGTTCTCAATGGCTACACCTTC
v_call: TRBV28; j_call: TRBJ2-3; clone_size: NA; d_call: NA; cdr3_aa: CASSLPGLKTDTQYF; cdr3_nt: TGTGCCAGCAGTTTACCGGGGTTGAAAACAGATACGCAGTATTTT
v_call: TRBV24-1; j_call: TRBJ1-1; clone_size: NA; d_call: NA; cdr3_aa: CATSDGLGAFF; cdr3_nt: TGTGCCACCAGTGACGGGTTGGGGGCTTTCTTT
v_call: TRBV6-5; j_call: TRBJ2-7; clone_size: NA; d_call: TRBD2; cdr3_aa: CASSYRGLAGGQQYF; cdr3_nt: TGTGCCAGCAGTTATAGAGGGCTAGCGGGGGGCCAGCAGTACTTC
v_call: TRBV29-1; j_call: TRBJ1-2; clone_size: once; d_call: TRBD1; cdr3_aa: CSVVGTGGYTF; cdr3_nt: TGCAGCGTTGTAGGGACAGGAGGCTACACCTTC
v_call: TRBV6-2/TRBV6-3; j_call: TRBJ1-5; clone_size: NA; d_call: NA; cdr3_aa: CASSYRGANQPQHF; cdr3_nt: TGTGCCAGCAGTTATCGGGGGGCAAATCAGCCCCAGCATTTT
v_call: TRBV18; j_call: TRBJ2-3; clone_size: few; d_call: NA; cdr3_aa: CASSPEQGRTDTQYF; cdr3_nt: TGTGCCAGCTCACCGGAACAGGGACGCACAGATACGCAGTATTTT
v_call: TRBV24-1; j_call: TRBJ2-1; clone_size: once; d_call: TRBD1; cdr3_aa: CATTGGQGSYNEQFF; cdr3_nt: TGTGCCACCACAGGAGGACAGGGTTCCTACAATGAGCAGTTCTTC
v_call: TRBV3-1/TRBV3-2; j_call: TRBJ1-1; clone_size: NA; d_call: NA; cdr3_aa: CASSKQGNGDTEAFF; cdr3_nt: TGTGCCAGCAGCAAGCAGGGGAATGGGGACACTGAAGCTTTCTTT
v_call: TRBV5-1; j_call: TRBJ2-5; clone_size: NA; d_call: NA; cdr3_aa: CASSLVAGSETQYF; cdr3_nt: TGCGCCAGCAGCTTGGTTGCAGGGTCAGAGACCCAGTACTTC
v_call: TRBV7-2; j_call: TRBJ1-2; clone_size: NA; d_call: NA; cdr3_aa: CASSLEAGVGYTF; cdr3_nt: TGTGCCAGCAGCTTAGAGGCAGGGGTAGGCTACACCTTC
v_call: TRBV7-2; j_call: TRBJ2-7; clone_size: NA; d_call: NA; cdr3_aa: CASSPQSYEQYF; cdr3_nt: TGTGCCAGCAGCCCTCAATCCTACGAGCAGTACTTC
v_call: TRBV6-5; j_call: TRBJ2-7; clone_size: NA; d_call: NA; cdr3_aa: CASRDGSSYEQYF; cdr3_nt: TGTGCCAGCAGGGACGGGAGCTCCTACGAGCAGTACTTC
v_call: TRBV19; j_call: TRBJ1-6; clone_size: NA; d_call: NA; cdr3_aa: CASMGGGGARYNSPLHF; cdr3_nt: TGTGCCAGTATGGGGGGCGGCGGAGCAAGGTATAATTCACCCCTCCACTTT
v_call: TRBV20-1; j_call: TRBJ2-3; clone_size: NA; d_call: NA; cdr3_aa: CSASLEHAQYF; cdr3_nt: TGCAGTGCTAGTTTGGAGCACGCGCAGTATTTT
v_call: TRBV3-1/TRBV3-2; j_call: TRBJ1-2; clone_size: NA; d_call: NA; cdr3_aa: CASSPIEQASFDYGYTF; cdr3_nt: TGTGCCAGCAGCCCCATCGAACAGGCTAGTTTCGACTATGGCTACACCTTC
v_call: TRBV18; j_call: TRBJ2-3; clone_size: few; d_call: NA; cdr3_aa: CASSPTRGGTDTQYF; cdr3_nt: TGTGCCAGCTCACCAACCAGGGGGGGCACAGATACGCAGTATTTT
v_call: TRBV7-2; j_call: TRBJ2-2; clone_size: NA; d_call: NA; cdr3_aa: CASSFFGGHPTGELFF; cdr3_nt: TGTGCCAGCAGCTTTTTCGGGGGGCACCCCACCGGGGAGCTGTTTTTT
v_call: TRBV10-3; j_call: TRBJ2-7; clone_size: few; d_call: TRBD1; cdr3_aa: CATGTGGWEQYF; cdr3_nt: TGTGCCACTGGGACAGGGGGCTGGGAGCAGTACTTC
v_call: TRBV2; j_call: TRBJ1-1; clone_size: NA; d_call: TRBD1; cdr3_aa: CASGQGQGAFF; cdr3_nt: TGTGCCAGCGGCCAAGGACAGGGAGCTTTCTTT
v_call: TRBV18; j_call: TRBJ2-2; clone_size: few; d_call: TRBD1; cdr3_aa: CASSLGQGWTGELFF; cdr3_nt: TGTGCCAGCTCACTTGGACAGGGATGGACCGGGGAGCTGTTTTTT
v_call: TRBV29-1; j_call: TRBJ2-7; clone_size: NA; d_call: NA; cdr3_aa: CSVAPGEIYEQYF; cdr3_nt: TGCAGCGTCGCCCCAGGGGAAATCTACGAGCAGTACTTC
v_call: TRBV5-1; j_call: TRBJ1-1; clone_size: once; d_call: TRBD1; cdr3_aa: CASSETGPNTEAFF; cdr3_nt: TGCGCCAGCAGCGAGACAGGGCCCAACACTGAAGCTTTCTTT
v_call: TRBV9; j_call: TRBJ2-3; clone_size: once; d_call: TRBD1; cdr3_aa: CASSVGWTGGTDTQYF; cdr3_nt: TGTGCCAGCAGCGTGGGTTGGACAGGGGGCACAGATACGCAGTATTTT
v_call: TRBV29-1; j_call: TRBJ1-1; clone_size: NA; d_call: NA; cdr3_aa: CSVEDWSGSGEAFF; cdr3_nt: TGCAGCGTTGAAGATTGGTCAGGGTCCGGGGAAGCTTTCTTT
v_call: TRBV28; j_call: TRBJ2-3; clone_size: NA; d_call: NA; cdr3_aa: CASSPPHRGTQYF; cdr3_nt: TGTGCCAGCAGTCCTCCCCACAGAGGTACGCAGTATTTT
v_call: TRBV19; j_call: TRBJ1-1; clone_size: NA; d_call: NA; cdr3_aa: CASSSQTNTEAFF; cdr3_nt: TGTGCCAGTAGTTCCCAGACGAACACTGAAGCTTTCTTT
v_call: TRBV7-2; j_call: TRBJ2-5; clone_size: NA; d_call: TRBD1; cdr3_aa: CASSLGQGVRETQYF; cdr3_nt: TGTGCCAGCAGCCTGGGGCAGGGGGTAAGAGAGACCCAGTACTTC
v_call: TRBV18; j_call: TRBJ2-3; clone_size: NA; d_call: NA; cdr3_aa: CASSPAHISTDTQYF; cdr3_nt: TGTGCCAGCTCACCAGCACACATTAGCACAGATACGCAGTATTTT
v_call: TRBV19; j_call: TRBJ1-6; clone_size: NA; d_call: NA; cdr3_aa: CASSGLQGVGSPLHF; cdr3_nt: TGTGCCAGTAGTGGACTACAGGGTGTAGGGTCACCCCTCCACTTT
v_call: TRBV9; j_call: TRBJ2-7; clone_size: NA; d_call: NA; cdr3_aa: CASSVEGGGSYEQYF; cdr3_nt: TGTGCCAGCAGCGTAGAGGGGGGAGGGAGCTACGAGCAGTACTTC
v_call: TRBV10-3; j_call: TRBJ1-5; clone_size: once; d_call: NA; cdr3_aa: CAISESLGLIQPQHF; cdr3_nt: TGTGCCATCAGTGAGTCACTGGGTTTAATTCAGCCCCAGCATTTT